This is a list of T cell receptor beta chains from one sample in a study of shared clonotypes between healthy human individuals. Sequencing used immunoSEQ multiplex PCR; TCRdb keeps in-frame clones, though not all of them. The sample yields about 2 million clones, 85% to 95% seen once. What was sequenced was naive CD4+ T cells sorted from blood. These receptors were taken from a young man in good health. The CDR3 runs from the conserved cysteine through the conserved F or W. D genes are given only for firm matches. A row's size may be missing; if present it is once, few, many or a size class.

J,D,size,V,CDR3,DNA
TRBJ2-3,TRBD2,NA,TRBV7-2,CASSSGVLAGDPTDTQYF,TGTGCCAGCAGTTCGGGGGTGCTAGCGGGAGATCCCACAGATACGCAGTATTTT
TRBJ1-5,NA,NA,TRBV5-1,CASSPDLKQPQHF,TGCGCCAGCAGCCCCGATCTAAAGCAGCCCCAGCATTTT
TRBJ2-3,TRBD2,NA,TRBV29-1,CSSRQGGGLTTDTQYF,TGCAGCTCCCGGCAGGGCGGGGGGCTAACCACAGATACGCAGTATTTT
TRBJ2-5,TRBD1,NA,TRBV6-5,CASSTSDRARETQYF,TGTGCCAGCAGTACCTCGGACAGGGCTAGAGAGACCCAGTACTTC
TRBJ2-1,NA,NA,TRBV11-3,CASSTGAVYNEQFF,TGTGCCAGCAGCACGGGAGCGGTCTACAATGAGCAGTTCTTC
TRBJ1-3,NA,NA,TRBV7-2,CASSFRTDGNTIYF,TGTGCCAGCAGCTTTCGGACGGACGGAAACACCATATATTTT
TRBJ2-7,TRBD2,NA,TRBV5-4,CASSFPGLAGVYF,TGTGCCAGCAGCTTCCCAGGACTAGCGGGAGTTTACTTC
TRBJ2-7,TRBD2,NA,TRBV6-5,CASRGAGGSSYEQYF,TGTGCCAGCAGGGGAGCGGGAGGGAGCTCCTACGAGCAGTACTTC
TRBJ2-1,NA,NA,TRBV6-5,CATHEWGASYNEQFF,TGTGCCACCCATGAATGGGGGGCCTCCTACAATGAGCAGTTCTTC
TRBJ1-1,NA,NA,TRBV29-1,CSVVYEGGGRTEAFF,TGCAGCGTTGTCTACGAGGGGGGAGGGAGAACTGAAGCTTTCTTT
TRBJ2-3,NA,few,TRBV15,CATSRGRTDTQYF,TGTGCCACCAGCAGAGGCCGCACAGATACGCAGTATTTT